This T cell receptor beta chain was captured in a study of blood T cell repertoires in COVID-19. Across the whole study: Whether acute or convalescent, the COVID-19 samples came from the United States, Italy and Spain. Sources were T cells, B-cell-depleted T cells, or PBMCs; the material itself was cDNA or gDNA.

The CDR3 runs to 13 residues. Germline-derived CDR1 and CDR2 are SQVTM and ANQGSEA. V shed 5 bases, J shed 5 bases, and the junction held 7 bases outside the gene matches. Per the original methods: Reference gene primer amplification yielded estimated nucleated cell counts. Libraries were prepared by immunoSEQ multiplex PCR; TCRdb keeps only in-frame clonotypes and omits some of them. V and J calls and clone size are as listed in that table; D and trimming were resolved from the DNA. The profile shows about 300,000 clones, approximately 85% of them singletons. The rearrangement joins TRBV29-1 to TRBJ2-5; 8 bases are a match to TRBD1. The sequenced sample was peripheral blood. This TCR came from a woman aged 50 to 60 with acute or convalescent COVID-19. The CDR3 protein is CSVNRGNQETQYF. DNA of the CDR3: TGCAGCGTTAACAGGGGGAATCAGGAGACCCAGTACTTC.